The 8 T cell receptor beta chains below all came from one sample that was sequenced in a study of blood T cell repertoires in COVID-19 (dated by TCRdb to about 2020). Receptor libraries were prepared by the immunoSEQ multiplex PCR assay. The clones in this table, taken by TCRdb from immuneACCESS, are in-frame only. Not every clone is retained; where verified, under half of the shortfall comes from an unresolved V gene, and the cause of the rest is unknown. The sample table shows fewer than 200,000 clones, and approximately 74% are seen once. The ten largest clones represent 3% of the sample. Specimen: peripheral blood. These receptors were taken from a woman aged 80 or older with acute or convalescent COVID-19.

The chain is built from TRBV18 and TRBJ1-2; 11 bases line up with TRBD1. This CDR3 region has 16 residues. Per germline, CDR1 KGHSH and CDR2 LQKENI. Trimming removed 0 bases from V and 1 base from J; junction bases left unmatched: 1. The CDR3 DNA reads as TGTGCCAGCTCACCACCCGGGACAGGGGGTAACTATGGCTACACCTTC. Its protein product is CASSPPGTGGNYGYTF.

Regarding this clone: A much larger clonotype is one base distant, so this may be a read error. The rearrangement links TRBV9 to TRBJ1-2, with 8 positions matching TRBD1. The CDR3 has 12 amino acids. J lost 6 bases, V lost 4 bases, and 2 bases had no gene match. Germline V gene sequence: CDR1 SGDLS, CDR2 YYNGEE. The CDR3 sequence is CASSSDRDGYTF. For the CDR3, the DNA is TGTGCCAGCAGCTCGGACAGGGATGGCTACACCTTC.

V and J are TRBV11-2 and TRBJ2-7; 9 bases match TRBD1. Germline values: CDR1 SGHAT, CDR2 FQNNGV. The CDR3 extends over 15 amino acids. V gave up 5 bases and J gave up 1 base; unmatched junction bases: 6. This CDR3 reads CASSLGQGRSYEQYF. In DNA, the CDR3 is TGTGCCAGCAGCCTCGGACAGGGGCGGTCCTACGAGCAGTACTTC.

This chain links TRBV6-5 with TRBJ2-1, with 9 nucleotides matching TRBD2. The germline gives CDR1 MNHEY, CDR2 SVGAGI. Trimming cost V 5 bases and J 7 bases; bases outside gene matches: 9. This CDR3 spans 15 amino acids. CDR3 residues: CASSLRGLAANEQFF. The CDR3 coding sequence is TGTGCCAGCAGTCTTAGGGGACTAGCTGCTAATGAGCAGTTCTTC.

The chain links TRBV5-4 to TRBJ2-5; 7 bases map to TRBD1. Looked up from germline, CDR1 is SGHNT and CDR2 is YYREEE (reference sequence). V lost 4 bases to trimming and J lost 5 bases; unmatched junction nucleotides: 11. The CDR3 sequence is 15 residues long. The CDR3 DNA sequence: TGTGCCAGCAGCCCAGACAGGGTTGGGACGGAGACCCAGTACTTC. It is translated as CASSPDRVGTETQYF. Using reference TRBV5-4 and TRBJ2-5 for the parts outside the CDR3, the full variable domain is ETGVTQSPTHLIKTRGQQVTLRCSSQSGHNTVSWYQQALGQGPQFIFQYYREEENGRGNFPPRFSGLQFPNYSSELNVNALELDDSALYLCASSPDRVGTETQYFGPGTRLLVL.

This clone was counted a few times. The genes are TRBV28 and TRBJ1-6; a weak D match, TRBD1 (5 bases). The CDR3 has 12 amino acids. With 8 bases removed from V and 11 bases from J, the gap between germline ends came to 13 bases. Germline lookup yields CDR1 MDHEN and CDR2 SYDVKM. CDR3 DNA sequence: TGTGCCAGCCGGAACCGGGGGGCACCCCTCCACTTT. As protein: CASRNRGAPLHF.

The rearrangement uses TRBV21-1 and TRBJ2-7; no check of the table's D call, TRBD2, against the DNA was made. TRBV21-1 is shown as a pseudogene. CDR3 length: 12 residues. CDR3: CASSPLLYEQYF. The CDR3 DNA follows: TGTGCCAGCAGCCCCCTTCTTTACGAGCAGTACTTC.

In nucleotides, the CDR3 is TGTGCCAGCAGTCCTAGGTATTCCTCCTACAATGAGCAGTTCTTC. The encoded protein is CASSPRYSSYNEQFF. This chain joins TRBV6-5 and TRBJ2-1; D is unresolved. This CDR3 has 15 amino acids. CDR1 MNHEY and CDR2 SVGAGI come from the germline V gene. V lost 5 bases to trimming and J lost 0 bases, with 11 bases between them.